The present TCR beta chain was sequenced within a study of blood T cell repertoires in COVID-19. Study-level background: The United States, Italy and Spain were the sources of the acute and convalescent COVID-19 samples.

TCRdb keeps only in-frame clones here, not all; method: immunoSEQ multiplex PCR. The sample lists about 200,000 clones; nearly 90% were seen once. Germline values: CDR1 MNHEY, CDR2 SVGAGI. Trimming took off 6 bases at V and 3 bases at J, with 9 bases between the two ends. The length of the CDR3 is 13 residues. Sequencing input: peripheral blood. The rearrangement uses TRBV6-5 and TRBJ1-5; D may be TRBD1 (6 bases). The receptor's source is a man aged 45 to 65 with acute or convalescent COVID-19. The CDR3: CASSDRSNQPQHF. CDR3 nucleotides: TGTGCCAGCAGCGACAGGTCCAATCAGCCCCAGCATTTT.